Below are 31 T cell receptor beta chains sequenced from a single sample in a study of blood T cells in healthy people across ages. Then a second PCR, running about 6 to 12 cycles, was carried out with a sample-barcoded 5' primer and a J-beta primer mix. TCRdb redid the calling of the 5' RACE reads with MiXCR, one entry per CDR3 protein. The sample contains 750,000 to 850,000 distinct CDR3 sequences, just under 25% of which appear only once. The same specimen was also included in a second study, on T cells of mothers and their children.

Material: blood. The receptors were gathered from a boy between 5 and 17 years old in good health.

V usage is TRBV20-1 and J usage is TRBJ2-5; tentative D call: TRBD2 (6 bases). With the DNA end fitting TRBJ2-7 better, the J assignment may be wrong. This CDR3 region has 15 residues. The germline V gene encodes CDR1 DFQATT and CDR2 SNEGSKA (reference sequence). CDR3 nucleotides: TGCAGTGCTAGAGATTGGCCGGGGGAAGCCTACGAGCAGTACTTC. It encodes CSARDWPGEAYEQYF.

The CDR3 DNA follows: TGTGCCAGCAGTCGGGGACAGACGAACACCGGGGAGCTGTTTTTT. This codes for CASSRGQTNTGELFF. The rearrangement uses TRBV7-9 and TRBJ2-2; 7 positions agree with TRBD1. Per the germline V gene, CDR1 is SEHNR and CDR2 is FQNEAQ (reference sequence). The CDR3 consists of 15 residues. V lost 6 bases and J lost 0; bases outside the gene matches: 4.

Notes on this clonotype: A read error may explain this, as a much larger clone is one base away. This chain's CDR3 is CVSSPRVQETQYF. The CDR3 DNA is TGTGTCAGCAGCCCCAGGGTCCAAGAGACCCAGTACTTC. The chain couples TRBV7-2 to TRBJ2-5; weak D call: TRBD1 (5 bases). The V gene's germline CDR1 is SGHTA and CDR2 FQGNSA. The CDR3 totals 13 residues.

This chain connects TRBV19 to TRBJ2-1, with 9 nucleotides matching TRBD1. CDR3 length: 16 amino acids. V was pared by 0 bases and J by 6 bases, with 6 bases of the junction left unmatched. Germline-derived CDR1 and CDR2 are LNHDA and SQIVND (reference sequence). CDR3 in amino acids: CASSIDGTGIGNEQFF. The DNA of the CDR3 is TGTGCCAGTAGTATAGATGGGACAGGGATAGGCAATGAGCAGTTCTTC.

The rearrangement uses TRBV4-3 and TRBJ1-4; possible D gene TRBD1, 5 bases. Trimming pared 0 bases from V and 8 bases from J, leaving 19 bases between. The CDR3 has 17 amino acids. The germline CDR1 and CDR2 sequences are LGHNA and YSLEER. The CDR3 bases are TGCGCCAGCAGCCAAGATCGGGACCTTTCCCCAGAAGAAAAACTGTTTTTT. Protein product: CASSQDRDLSPEEKLFF.

This chain uses TRBV9 with TRBJ2-1; weak D call: TRBD2 (7 bases). V lost 0 bases and J 10 bases, leaving 17 bases between the germline ends. Germline values: CDR1 SGDLS, CDR2 YYNGEE. The CDR3 spans 15 residues. This CDR3 reads CASSVATGGGLEQFF. The CDR3 DNA is TGTGCCAGCAGCGTAGCTACTGGGGGGGGGCTCGAGCAGTTCTTC.

This clonotype was seen more than once but under ten times. The chain recombines TRBV4-3 with TRBJ1-2; TRBD1 is a possible D gene (6 bases). CDR1 and CDR2 from the germline V gene are LGHNA and YSLEER. The CDR3 is 14 residues long. The ends were cut back, 1 base at V and 6 bases at J, with 12 bases in the middle. The CDR3 DNA reads as TGCGCCAGCAGCCAAGGCGGCAGGGGAGATGGCTACACCTTC. This sequence encodes CASSQGGRGDGYTF.

This clonotype was detected ten times or more. V usage is TRBV2 and J usage is TRBJ2-2, with D perhaps TRBD1 or TRBD2 (5 bases each). The germline V gene has CDR1 SNHLY and CDR2 FYNNEI. Trimming left V 5 bases short and J 1 base short, with 8 bases between. The CDR3 is 14 amino acids. The CDR3 bases are TGTGCCAGCAGTTGGGACCTGAACACCGGGGAGCTGTTTTTT. Translation: CASSWDLNTGELFF.

The chain combines TRBV9 with TRBJ2-5; TRBD2 matches at 7 bases. The J call may be wrong; the DNA end is better matched by TRBJ2-7. Germline loops: CDR1 SGDLS, CDR2 YYNGEE. The CDR3 is 13 amino acids. CDR3 sequence: CASSETSAYEQYF. The DNA of the CDR3 is TGTGCCAGCAGCGAAACTAGCGCCTACGAGCAGTACTTC.

This clonotype came up a few times. The CDR3 coding sequence is TGTGCCAGCAGCCGGGGGGGGACGTACCAAGAGACCCAGTACTTC. Translated, it gives CASSRGGTYQETQYF. The chain uses TRBV5-8 and TRBJ2-5, with 8 bases identical to TRBD2. After removal of 4 bases from V and 0 bases from J, the junction contained 5 bases not matched to a gene. This CDR3 contains 15 residues. CDR1 SGHTS and CDR2 YDEGEE come from the germline V gene.

The V call is TRBV5-1, the J call TRBJ2-7; TRBD1 aligns across 9 bases. Trimming cost V 3 bases and J 5 bases; bases outside gene matches: 9. The CDR3 runs 15 residues. Germline V gene lookup returns CDR1 SGHRS and CDR2 YFSETQ. The DNA for the CDR3 is TGCGCCAGCAGCTGGTACGGGACAGGGAACAACGAGCAGTACTTC. The encoded protein is CASSWYGTGNNEQYF.

The rearrangement links TRBV27 to TRBJ2-7; maybe TRBD2 (6 bases). The CDR3 runs 16 residues. The ends were cut back, 6 bases at V and 4 bases at J, with 22 bases in the middle. Per germline, CDR1 MNHEY and CDR2 SMNVEV (reference sequence). The CDR3 DNA reads TGTGCCAGCAGCCCTAGGGTCCGGACGGGAGCTTACGAGCAGTACTTC. Translating it yields CASSPRVRTGAYEQYF.

The chain links TRBV11-3 to TRBJ1-1; D remains ambiguous. Between the trimmed V and J ends, which lost 0 bases and 6 bases, there was a span of 8 bases. Germline CDR1 reads SGHNT; CDR2 reads YENEEA. This CDR3 region has 13 residues. In nucleotides, the CDR3 is TGTGCCAGCAGCTTAGACGCGGGCGCTGAAGCTTTCTTT. As protein: CASSLDAGAEAFF.

The CDR3 sequence: CASSLTGAGEQYF. In nucleotides, the CDR3 is TGTGCCAGCAGCTTAACGGGGGCAGGGGAGCAGTACTTC. This chain uses TRBV7-3 with TRBJ2-7, with D perhaps TRBD1 (6 bases). V shed 0 bases and J shed 7 bases, with 10 bases lying between them. CDR1 is SGHTA, CDR2 FQGTGA, per germline. The CDR3 loop spans 13 amino acids.

This sequence joins TRBV28 and TRBJ2-7; 15 bases are shared with TRBD2. The J segment lost 5 bases and the V segment lost 4 bases, leaving 6 bases of the junction unmatched. Germline loops: CDR1 MDHEN, CDR2 SYDVKM. The CDR3 length is 16 residues. DNA of the CDR3: TGTGCCAGCAGTTCTGGACTAGCGGGAGGGTTCGACGAGCAGTACTTC. This encodes CASSSGLAGGFDEQYF.

The V and J genes are TRBV20-1 and TRBJ2-7; perhaps TRBD2 as D (7 bases). The CDR3 is 15 residues long. V shed 5 bases and J shed 0 bases, with 17 bases lying between them. CDR1 is DFQATT and CDR2 is SNEGSKA in the germline V gene (reference sequence). The CDR3 nucleotides read TGCAGTGCTGGAAACAGGGAGGGCAGCTCCTACGAGCAGTACTTC. Protein product: CSAGNREGSSYEQYF.

This clonotype came up a few times. The J gene is TRBJ2-5, the V gene TRBV6-6; D assignment may be TRBD1 or TRBD2 (6 bases each). Between the trimmed V and J ends, which lost 2 bases and 4 bases, there was a span of 8 bases. Germline V CDR1 and CDR2: MNHNY, SVGAGI (reference sequence). This CDR3 has 13 amino acids. CDR3 protein: CASSYEGGETQYF. The CDR3 bases are TGTGCCAGCAGTTACGAGGGGGGAGAGACCCAGTACTTC.

The chain is built from TRBV6-2 or TRBV6-3 and TRBJ2-5; D is uncertain. The end of the DNA fits TRBJ2-1 better, so the J call may be wrong. Germline V gene sequence: CDR1 MNHEY, CDR2 SVGEGT. The CDR3 consists of 14 residues. The CDR3 region is CASSYPKQNNEQFF. The CDR3 bases are TGTGCCAGCAGTTACCCTAAACAGAACAATGAGCAGTTCTTC.

The table lists this clonotype with many counts. The chain employs TRBV27 and TRBJ1-5; D not certain. Looked up from germline, CDR1 is MNHEY and CDR2 is SMNVEV (reference sequence). The CDR3 spans 17 residues. Trimming removed 7 bases from V and 2 bases from J, with 21 bases in between. CDR3 sequence: CASTSLAARRGNQPQHF. The CDR3 DNA follows: TGTGCCAGCACATCCTTGGCGGCCCGAAGGGGCAATCAGCCCCAGCATTTT.

On this clonotype itself: A read error may be the cause here, since a much bigger clone is one base away. The chain recombines TRBV7-2 with TRBJ2-4, with D tentatively TRBD1 or TRBD2 (5 bases each). This CDR3 has 13 residues. In germline, CDR1 is SGHTA, CDR2 FQGNSA. DNA of the CDR3: TGTGCCAGCAGCTGGGGACCTGAAAACATTCTGTACTTC. Its protein product is CASSWGPENILYF.

This clonotype was detected only a few times. The rearrangement links TRBV5-1 to TRBJ2-7; a possible D gene is TRBD2 (7 bases). Trimming pared 2 bases from V and 4 bases from J, leaving 13 bases between. Germline CDR1 is SGHRS and CDR2 is YFSETQ. This CDR3 has 14 residues. The CDR3 is CASSFGGPGYEQYF. For the CDR3, the DNA is TGCGCCAGCAGCTTCGGGGGGCCGGGATACGAGCAGTACTTC.

V and J are TRBV6-5 and TRBJ2-4; the D gene could be TRBD1 or TRBD2 (6 bases each). V was pared by 0 bases and J by 0 bases, with 15 bases between. The CDR3 extends over 18 amino acids. The germline V gene has CDR1 MNHEY and CDR2 SVGAGI. The CDR3 coding sequence is TGTGCCAGCAGTTACTCGATTGGGGGGCCCTTAGCCAAAAACATTCAGTACTTC. Its protein product is CASSYSIGGPLAKNIQYF.

This clonotype showed up just a few times. The rearrangement links TRBV20-1 to TRBJ1-2; D unresolved. From germline, CDR1 is DFQATT and CDR2 SNEGSKA (reference sequence). The CDR3 contains 11 residues. Trimming left V 1 base short and J 5 bases short, with 5 bases between. This CDR3 reads CSARVSYGYTF. CDR3 bases: TGCAGTGCTAGAGTTTCATATGGCTACACCTTC.

This clonotype has just a few counts. The chain carries TRBV20-1 and TRBJ1-4; D may be TRBD1 (5 bases). V was cut by 6 bases and J by 0 bases, with 23 bases left in between. The CDR3 totals 18 residues. CDR1 DFQATT and CDR2 SNEGSKA come from the germline V gene (reference sequence). CDR3 region: CSATRRGRDLATNEKLFF. The CDR3 DNA follows: TGCAGTGCCACGAGGAGGGGCAGGGATCTTGCAACTAATGAAAAACTGTTTTTT.

V and J are TRBV20-1 and TRBJ2-5, with 11 positions matching TRBD2. Germline-derived CDR1 and CDR2 are DFQATT and SNEGSKA (reference sequence). V was clipped by 2 bases and J by 5 bases; unmatched bases: 7. The CDR3 is 15 residues long. The CDR3 DNA reads as TGCAGTGCTAGATCTCGACTAGCGGGAAGGGAGACCCAGTACTTC. Protein product: CSARSRLAGRETQYF.

This chain joins TRBV27 and TRBJ2-5, with 8 positions matching TRBD1. This CDR3 contains 13 residues. Trimming took 5 bases from V and 5 from J; bases not matched to a gene: 4. Germline values: CDR1 MNHEY, CDR2 SMNVEV (reference sequence). The CDR3: CASSIRQGETQYF. The CDR3 DNA is TGTGCCAGCAGTATTCGACAGGGGGAGACCCAGTACTTC.

The V and J genes are TRBV6-1 and TRBJ1-6; D remains unclear. Between the trimmed V and J ends, which lost 3 bases and 7 bases, there was a span of 13 bases. The CDR3 has 15 residues. Germline-derived CDR1 and CDR2 are MNHNS and SASEGT. This CDR3 reads CASSERGVPNSPLHF. The CDR3 DNA reads as TGTGCCAGCAGTGAGCGAGGCGTTCCCAATTCACCCCTCCACTTT.

This clonotype has more than one count but fewer than ten. This chain joins TRBV11-2 and TRBJ2-7; tentatively, D is TRBD1 (5 bases). The germline CDR1 and CDR2 sequences are SGHAT and FQNNGV. This CDR3 contains 15 residues. The V end lost 3 bases, the J end lost 4 bases, and 16 bases lay between the germline ends. In nucleotides, the CDR3 is TGTGCCAGCAGCTTTGCCCCAGGGTTGGGGTACGAGCAGTACTTC. Protein product: CASSFAPGLGYEQYF.

The chain is built from TRBV12-3 or TRBV12-4 and TRBJ1-5; 7 bases align to TRBD1. The length of the CDR3 is 16 residues. The junction had 9 bases not matched to a gene; V was cut back by 6 bases and J by 1 base. CDR3 loop: CASSDRVVESNQPQHF. In DNA form, the CDR3 reads TGTGCCAGCAGCGACAGGGTCGTGGAGAGCAATCAGCCCCAGCATTTT.

This clonotype was seen only a few times. The chain combines TRBV4-3 with TRBJ2-7, with no clear D. Germline values: CDR1 LGHNA, CDR2 YSLEER. V lost 1 base and J 1 base, leaving 8 bases between the germline ends. The CDR3 spans 14 residues. For the CDR3, the DNA is TGCGCCAGCAGCCAAGCTCGCAGTTCCTACGAGCAGTACTTC. Translation gives CASSQARSSYEQYF.

V usage is TRBV29-1 and J usage is TRBJ1-3; 9 positions match TRBD1. In germline, CDR1 is SQVTM, CDR2 ANQGSEA. CDR3 size: 14 residues. V dropped 6 bases and J dropped 4; count of bases not matched to a gene: 7. The CDR3 spells CSVKQGAPGNTIYF. Here the CDR3 DNA reads TGCAGCGTGAAACAGGGGGCTCCGGGAAACACCATATATTTT. The full variable domain, rest sourced from reference TRBV29-1 and TRBJ1-3, is SAVISQKPSRDICQRGTSLTIQCQVDSQVTMMFWYRQQPGQSLTLIATANQGSEATYESGFVIDKFPISRPNLTFSTLTVSNMSPEDSSIYLCSVKQGAPGNTIYFGEGSWLTVV.